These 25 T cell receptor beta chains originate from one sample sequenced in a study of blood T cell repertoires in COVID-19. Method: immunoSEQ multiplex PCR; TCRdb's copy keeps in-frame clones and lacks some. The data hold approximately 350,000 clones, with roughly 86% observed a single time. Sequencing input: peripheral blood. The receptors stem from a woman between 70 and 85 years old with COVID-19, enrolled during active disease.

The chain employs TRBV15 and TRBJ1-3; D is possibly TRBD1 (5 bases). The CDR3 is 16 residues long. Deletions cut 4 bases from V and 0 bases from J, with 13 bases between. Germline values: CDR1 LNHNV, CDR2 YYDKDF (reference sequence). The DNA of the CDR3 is TGTGCCACCAGCACCGCCCCGGACATCTCTGGAAACACCATATATTTT. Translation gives CATSTAPDISGNTIYF. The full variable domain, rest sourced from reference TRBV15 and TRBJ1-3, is DAMVIQNPRYQVTQFGKPVTLSCSQTLNHNVMYWYQQKSSQAPKLLFHYYDKDFNNEADTPDNFQSRRPNTSFCFLDIRSPGLGDTAMYLCATSTAPDISGNTIYFGEGSWLTVV.

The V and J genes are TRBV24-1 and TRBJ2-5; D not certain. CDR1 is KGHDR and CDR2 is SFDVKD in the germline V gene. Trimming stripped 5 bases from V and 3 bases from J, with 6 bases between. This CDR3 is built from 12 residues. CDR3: CATSGPEETQYF. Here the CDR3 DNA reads TGTGCCACCAGTGGGCCAGAAGAGACCCAGTACTTC.

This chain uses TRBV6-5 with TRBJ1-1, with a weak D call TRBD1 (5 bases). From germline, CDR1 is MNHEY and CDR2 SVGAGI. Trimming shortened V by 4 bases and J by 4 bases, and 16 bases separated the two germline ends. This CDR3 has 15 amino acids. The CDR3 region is CASSFTVQVSTEAFF. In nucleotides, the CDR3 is TGTGCCAGCAGTTTTACCGTACAGGTGAGCACTGAAGCTTTCTTT.

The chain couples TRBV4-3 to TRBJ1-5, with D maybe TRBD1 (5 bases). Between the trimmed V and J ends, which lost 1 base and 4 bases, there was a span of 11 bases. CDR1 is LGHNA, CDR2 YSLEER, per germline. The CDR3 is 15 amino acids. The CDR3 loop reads CASSQGQGTNQPQHF. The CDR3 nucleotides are TGCGCCAGCAGCCAAGGGCAGGGAACAAATCAGCCCCAGCATTTT.

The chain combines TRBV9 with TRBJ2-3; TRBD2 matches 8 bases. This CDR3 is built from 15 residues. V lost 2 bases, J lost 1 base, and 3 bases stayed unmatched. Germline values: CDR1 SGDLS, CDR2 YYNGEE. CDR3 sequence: CASSVSGGGTDTQYF. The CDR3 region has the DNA TGTGCCAGCAGCGTGAGCGGGGGAGGCACAGATACGCAGTATTTT.

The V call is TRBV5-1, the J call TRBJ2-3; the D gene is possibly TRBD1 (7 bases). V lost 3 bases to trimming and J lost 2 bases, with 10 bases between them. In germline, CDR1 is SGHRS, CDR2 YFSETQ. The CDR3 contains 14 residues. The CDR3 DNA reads TGCGCCAGCAGCTGGAGGGGGCTCACAGATACGCAGTATTTT. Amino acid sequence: CASSWRGLTDTQYF.

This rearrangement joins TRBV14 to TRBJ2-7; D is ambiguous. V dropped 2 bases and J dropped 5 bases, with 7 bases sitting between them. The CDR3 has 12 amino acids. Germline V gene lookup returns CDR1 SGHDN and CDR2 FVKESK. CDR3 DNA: TGTGCCAGCAGCCAAACTTTCAACGAGCAGTACTTC. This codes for CASSQTFNEQYF.

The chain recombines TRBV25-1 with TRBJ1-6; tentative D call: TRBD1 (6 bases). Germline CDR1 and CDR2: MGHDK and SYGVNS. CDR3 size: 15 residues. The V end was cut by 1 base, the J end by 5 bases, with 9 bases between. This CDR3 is CASSEWEGDNSPLHF. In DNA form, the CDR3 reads TGTGCCAGCAGTGAATGGGAGGGGGATAATTCACCCCTCCACTTT.

CDR3 region: CASMQGNVGAFF. For the CDR3, the DNA is TGTGCCAGCATGCAGGGGAACGTTGGAGCTTTCTTT. The V gene is TRBV27, the J gene TRBJ1-1, with D possibly being TRBD1 (6 bases). From germline, CDR1 is MNHEY and CDR2 SMNVEV (reference sequence). V gave up 7 bases and J gave up 10 bases, with 16 bases separating them. This CDR3 region has 12 residues.

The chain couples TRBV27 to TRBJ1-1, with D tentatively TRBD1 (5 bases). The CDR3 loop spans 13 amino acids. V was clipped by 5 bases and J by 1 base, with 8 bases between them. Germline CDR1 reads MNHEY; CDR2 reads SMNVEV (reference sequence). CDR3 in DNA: TGTGCCAGCAGTCTGACAGCGAACACTGAAGCTTTCTTT. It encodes CASSLTANTEAFF.

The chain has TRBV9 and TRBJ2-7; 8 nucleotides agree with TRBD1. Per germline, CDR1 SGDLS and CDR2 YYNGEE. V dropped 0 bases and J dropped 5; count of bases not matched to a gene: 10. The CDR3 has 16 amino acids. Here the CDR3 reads CASSVGPGQGADEQYF. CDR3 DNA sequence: TGTGCCAGCAGCGTAGGGCCGGGGCAGGGGGCCGACGAGCAGTACTTC. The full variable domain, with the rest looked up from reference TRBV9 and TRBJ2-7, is DSGVTQTPKHLITATGQRVTLRCSPRSGDLSVYWYQQSLDQGLQFLIQYYNGEERAKGNILERFSAQQFPDLHSELNLSSLELGDSALYFCASSVGPGQGADEQYFGPGTRLTVT.

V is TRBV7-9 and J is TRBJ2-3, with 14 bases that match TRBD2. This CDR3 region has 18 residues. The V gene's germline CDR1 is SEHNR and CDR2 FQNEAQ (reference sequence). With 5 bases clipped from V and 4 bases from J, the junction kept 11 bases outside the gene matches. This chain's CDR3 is CASSNRLAGGPWADTQYF. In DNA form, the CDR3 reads TGTGCCAGCAGCAACCGACTAGCGGGGGGGCCATGGGCAGATACGCAGTATTTT.

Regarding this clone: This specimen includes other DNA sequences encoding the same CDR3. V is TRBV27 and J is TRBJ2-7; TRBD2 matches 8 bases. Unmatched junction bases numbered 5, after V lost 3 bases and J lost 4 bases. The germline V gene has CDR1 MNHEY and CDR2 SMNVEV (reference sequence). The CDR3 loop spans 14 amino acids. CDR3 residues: CASSFGGGAYEQYF. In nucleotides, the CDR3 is TGTGCCAGCAGTTTCGGGGGGGGCGCGTACGAGCAGTACTTC.

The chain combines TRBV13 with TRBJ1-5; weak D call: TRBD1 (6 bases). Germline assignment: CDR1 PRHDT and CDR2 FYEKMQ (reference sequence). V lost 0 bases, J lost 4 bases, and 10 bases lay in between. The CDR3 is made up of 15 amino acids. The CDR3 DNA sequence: TGTGCCAGCAGCTTAGGGAGGGGGGGAAATCAGCCCCAGCATTTT. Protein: CASSLGRGGNQPQHF.

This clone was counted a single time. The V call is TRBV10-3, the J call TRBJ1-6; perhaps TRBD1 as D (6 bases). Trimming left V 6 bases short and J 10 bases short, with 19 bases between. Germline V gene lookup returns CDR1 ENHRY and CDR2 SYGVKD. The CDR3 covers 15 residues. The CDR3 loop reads CAIRSEGGAGSPLHF. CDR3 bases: TGTGCCATCAGGAGTGAGGGGGGAGCGGGATCACCCCTCCACTTT.

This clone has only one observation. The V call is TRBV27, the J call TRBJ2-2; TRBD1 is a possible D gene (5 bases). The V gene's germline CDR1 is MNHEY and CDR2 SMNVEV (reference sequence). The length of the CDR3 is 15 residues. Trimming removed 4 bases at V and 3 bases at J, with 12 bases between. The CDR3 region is CASSSDIGDTGELFF. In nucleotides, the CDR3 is TGTGCCAGCAGTTCAGACATAGGGGACACCGGGGAGCTGTTTTTT.

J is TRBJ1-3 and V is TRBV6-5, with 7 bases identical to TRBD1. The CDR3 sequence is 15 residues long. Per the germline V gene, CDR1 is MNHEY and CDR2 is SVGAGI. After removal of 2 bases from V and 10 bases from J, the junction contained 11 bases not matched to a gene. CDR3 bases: TGTGCCAGCAGTTACAAAGGGGGCCCGGCCGGGACCATATATTTT. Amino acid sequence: CASSYKGGPAGTIYF.

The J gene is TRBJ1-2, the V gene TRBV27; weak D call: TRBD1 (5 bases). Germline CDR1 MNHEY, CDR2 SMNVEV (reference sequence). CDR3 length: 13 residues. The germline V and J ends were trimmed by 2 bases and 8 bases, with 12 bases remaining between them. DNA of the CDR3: TGTGCCAGCAGTTTAGTGGGGCTGGGCGGCTACACCTTC. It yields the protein CASSLVGLGGYTF.

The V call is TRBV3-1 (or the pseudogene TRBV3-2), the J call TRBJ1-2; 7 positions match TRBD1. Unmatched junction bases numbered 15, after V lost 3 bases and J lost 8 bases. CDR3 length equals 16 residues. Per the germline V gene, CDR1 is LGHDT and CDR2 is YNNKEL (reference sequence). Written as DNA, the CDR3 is TGTGCCAGCAGCCACTCTAACCCTGTAGGGGGCAGGGGCTACACCTTC. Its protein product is CASSHSNPVGGRGYTF.

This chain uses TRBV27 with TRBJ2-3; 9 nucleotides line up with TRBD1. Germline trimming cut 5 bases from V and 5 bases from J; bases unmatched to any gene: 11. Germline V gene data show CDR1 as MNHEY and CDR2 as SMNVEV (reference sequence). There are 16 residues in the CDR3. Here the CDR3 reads CASSPVRDREGDTQYF. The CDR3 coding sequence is TGTGCCAGCAGTCCGGTCCGGGACAGGGAGGGAGATACGCAGTATTTT.

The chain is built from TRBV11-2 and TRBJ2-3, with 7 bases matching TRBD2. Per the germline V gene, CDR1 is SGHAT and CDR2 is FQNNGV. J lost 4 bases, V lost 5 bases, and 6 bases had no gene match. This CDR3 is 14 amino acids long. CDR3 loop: CASSPTAGADTQYF. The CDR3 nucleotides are TGTGCCAGCAGCCCGACCGCGGGGGCAGATACGCAGTATTTT.

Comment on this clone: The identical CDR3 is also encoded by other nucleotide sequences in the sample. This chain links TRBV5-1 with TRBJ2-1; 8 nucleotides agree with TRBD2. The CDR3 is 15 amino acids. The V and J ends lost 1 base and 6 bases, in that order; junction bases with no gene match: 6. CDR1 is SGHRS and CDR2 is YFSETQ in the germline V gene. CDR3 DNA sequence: TGCGCCAGCAGCTTGAACGGGGGGGCCGGCAATGAGCAGTTCTTC. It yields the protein CASSLNGGAGNEQFF.

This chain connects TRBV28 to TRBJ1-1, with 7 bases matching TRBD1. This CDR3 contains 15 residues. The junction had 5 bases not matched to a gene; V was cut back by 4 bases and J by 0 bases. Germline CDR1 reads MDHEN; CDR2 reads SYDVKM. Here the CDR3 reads CASSWDSYMNTEAFF. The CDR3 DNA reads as TGTGCCAGCAGTTGGGACAGCTACATGAACACTGAAGCTTTCTTT.

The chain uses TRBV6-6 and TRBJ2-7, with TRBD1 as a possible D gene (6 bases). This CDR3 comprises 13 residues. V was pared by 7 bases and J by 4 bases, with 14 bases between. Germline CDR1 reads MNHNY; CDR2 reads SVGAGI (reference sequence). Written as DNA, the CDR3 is TGTGCCAGCATCCCAGGGGTCGGTTACGAGCAGTACTTC. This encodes CASIPGVGYEQYF.

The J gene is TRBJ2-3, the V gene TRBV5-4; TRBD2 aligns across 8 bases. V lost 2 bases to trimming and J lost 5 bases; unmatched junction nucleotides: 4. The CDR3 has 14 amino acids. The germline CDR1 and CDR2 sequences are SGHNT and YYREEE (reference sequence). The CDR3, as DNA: TGTGCCAGCAGCTTTCCGGGGGGGCGAGATACGCAGTATTTT. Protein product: CASSFPGGRDTQYF.